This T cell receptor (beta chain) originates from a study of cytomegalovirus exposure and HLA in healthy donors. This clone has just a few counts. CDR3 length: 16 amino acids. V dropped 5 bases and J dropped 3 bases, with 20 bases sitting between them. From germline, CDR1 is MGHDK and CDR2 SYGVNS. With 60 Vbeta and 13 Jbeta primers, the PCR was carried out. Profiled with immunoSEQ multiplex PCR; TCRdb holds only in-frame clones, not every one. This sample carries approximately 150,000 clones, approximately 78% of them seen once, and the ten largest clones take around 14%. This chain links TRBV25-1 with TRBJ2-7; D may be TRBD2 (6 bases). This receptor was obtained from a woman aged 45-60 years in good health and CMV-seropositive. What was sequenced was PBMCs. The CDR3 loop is CASSPLSGGMVYEQYF. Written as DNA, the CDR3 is TGTGCCAGCAGTCCGTTAAGCGGAGGGATGGTCTACGAGCAGTACTTC.